The rows below give T cell receptor beta chains drawn from one sample of a study of T cell changes during pregnancy in multiple sclerosis. The table came from immunoSEQ multiplex PCR; TCRdb's copy has only in-frame clones and leaves some out. The sample shows 85,000 to 130,000 clones, around 94% of them seen only once. Sequencing used peripheral blood, obtained in the second trimester of pregnancy. These TCRs come from a female donor with multiple sclerosis, enrolled in a pregnancy study. Each CDR3 is given with its conserved first and last residue. D genes are given only for firm matches. Size is stated for part of the rows, as once, few or many counts, or as a class when the clone is expanded.

V: TRBV4-2
J: TRBJ2-7
length: 13
D: -
size: few
DNA: TGTGCCAGCAGCGAACCGACTGGAGAAGAGCAGTACTTC
CDR3: CASSEPTGEEQYF

V: TRBV4-2
J: TRBJ2-7
length: 15
D: TRBD2
size: -
DNA: TGTGCCAGCAGCCAAGAAGGGACTAGCGGCGACGAGCAGTACTTC
CDR3: CASSQEGTSGDEQYF

V: TRBV5-1
J: TRBJ2-1
length: 11
D: -
size: once
DNA: TGCGCCAGCAGCTTGGCTATCGAGCAGTTCTTC
CDR3: CASSLAIEQFF

V: TRBV19
J: TRBJ2-2
length: 14
D: -
size: -
DNA: TGTGCCAGTAGTGATACAGCCCCTACCGGGGAGCTGTTTTTT
CDR3: CASSDTAPTGELFF

V: TRBV30
J: TRBJ2-2
length: 16
D: -
size: -
DNA: TGTGCCTGGAGTCTCGCGACAGGAGCGAACACCGGGGAGCTGTTTTTT
CDR3: CAWSLATGANTGELFF

V: TRBV5-1
J: TRBJ2-7
length: 16
D: TRBD1
size: -
DNA: TGCGCCAGCAGCTTGTTTGCGGGACAGGGTGCCTACGAGCAGTACTTC
CDR3: CASSLFAGQGAYEQYF

V: TRBV11-2
J: TRBJ2-1
length: 12
D: -
size: -
DNA: TGTGCCAGCAGCGATAGGGGGAATGGGCAGTTCTTC
CDR3: CASSDRGNGQFF

V: TRBV7-9
J: TRBJ2-3
length: 14
D: -
size: -
DNA: TGTGCCAGCAGCTTAGGACTAAACACAGATACGCAGTATTTT
CDR3: CASSLGLNTDTQYF

V: TRBV6-1
J: TRBJ1-1
length: 15
D: -
size: -
DNA: TGTGCCAGCAGCACTAGAGACAGGATGAACACTGAAGCTTTCTTT
CDR3: CASSTRDRMNTEAFF

V: TRBV28
J: TRBJ2-7
length: 11
D: -
size: -
DNA: TGTGGGGCGGGGTCAGGCTACGAGCAGTACTTC
CDR3: CGAGSGYEQYF

V: TRBV9
J: TRBJ1-1
length: 15
D: -
size: -
DNA: TGTGCCAGCAGCGTAGGACAGGACATGAACACTGAAGCTTTCTTT
CDR3: CASSVGQDMNTEAFF

V: TRBV19
J: TRBJ2-7
length: 13
D: TRBD2
size: -
DNA: TGTGCCAGTAGGAAGCGGGGGGCCTACGAGCAGTACTTC
CDR3: CASRKRGAYEQYF